Below are 25 T cell receptor beta chains sequenced from a single sample in a study of molecular identifiers for immune sequencing clone quantification. Each CDR3 protein is one row after TCRdb ran MiXCR on the PCR reads. The sample has about 510,000 distinct CDR3 sequences; around a fifth are singletons. Sequenced sample: naive CD8+ T cells from blood, with Jurkat cell RNA spiked in. The subset denotes: FACS-sorted CD8+CD4-CCR7+CD45RA+ naive T cells. The origin of the receptors is a human donor in good health. Some libraries in this study had Jurkat cell RNA spiked in.

This clonotype showed up many times. The chain links TRBV11-2 to TRBJ2-1; the D gene is possibly TRBD1 (6 bases). Germline CDR1 and CDR2: SGHAT and FQNNGV. This CDR3 is built from 16 residues. V was trimmed by 4 bases and J by 6 bases, leaving 19 bases between them. CDR3 loop: CASSYALGAARNEQFF. Written as DNA, the CDR3 is TGTGCCAGCAGCTACGCCTTGGGGGCAGCTCGCAATGAGCAGTTCTTC.

The chain uses TRBV15 and TRBJ1-5; the D gene is possibly TRBD1 (5 bases). The CDR3 sequence is 15 residues long. Germline V gives CDR1 LNHNV, CDR2 YYDKDF (reference sequence). Trimming removed 4 bases from V and 7 bases from J, with 17 bases in between. The CDR3 loop is CATSTDQGVGQPQHF. The CDR3 region has the DNA TGTGCCACCAGCACCGACCAGGGAGTTGGACAGCCCCAGCATTTT.

This clonotype was counted a few times. The rearrangement links TRBV5-1 to TRBJ2-1; D gene ambiguous. V lost 0 bases and J 6 bases, leaving 16 bases between the germline ends. The germline V gene has CDR1 SGHRS and CDR2 YFSETQ. The CDR3 spans 16 residues. CDR3 nucleotides: TGCGCCAGCAGCTTGGCCGGCGGCTGGCCCACCAATGAGCAGTTCTTC. Protein product: CASSLAGGWPTNEQFF.

A word on this clonotype: This could be a read error, since a much larger clone is one nucleotide away. V and J are TRBV6-2 or TRBV6-3 and TRBJ1-5; D is unresolved. CDR1 and CDR2 from the germline V gene are MNHEY and SVGEGT. The CDR3 totals 16 residues. V was pared by 7 bases and J by 3 bases, with 19 bases between. Here the CDR3 DNA reads TGTGCCAGCAACCCCCCTTTTGGGCCATACAATCAGCCCCAGCATTTT. Its translation is CASNPPFGPYNQPQHF.

This clonotype was seen ten or more times. This chain connects TRBV6-5 to TRBJ2-3; TRBD2 is a possible D gene (5 bases). The CDR3 extends over 17 amino acids. Deletions cut 0 bases from V and 4 bases from J, with 17 bases between. In germline, CDR1 is MNHEY, CDR2 SVGAGI. The CDR3 is CASSYSIPPAGADTQYF. The CDR3 DNA follows: TGTGCCAGCAGTTACTCGATACCCCCGGCCGGGGCAGATACGCAGTATTTT.

This clonotype was picked up a small number of times. V gene TRBV5-1 combines with J gene TRBJ1-2; D is unclear. V was pared by 0 bases and J by 4 bases, with 4 bases between. The CDR3 consists of 12 residues. CDR1 SGHRS and CDR2 YFSETQ come from the germline V gene. CDR3 DNA: TGCGCCAGCAGCTTGGGACCCTATGGCTACACCTTC. Translating it yields CASSLGPYGYTF.

Comment on this clonotype: Being one base from a much bigger clone, this may be a read error. The J gene is TRBJ1-5, the V gene TRBV6-5; 10 nucleotides line up with TRBD1. Germline V gene sequence: CDR1 MNHEY, CDR2 SVGAGI. The CDR3 is made up of 15 amino acids. The CDR3 DNA follows: TGTGCCAACAGTTACGGGACAGGGGAAATTTGGGCCCAGCATTTT. Residues: CANSYGTGEIWAQHF.

The gene calls are TRBV25-1 and TRBJ2-7, with D hard to call. The CDR3 is 15 residues long. Germline CDR1 MGHDK, CDR2 SYGVNS. With 2 bases removed from V and 1 base from J, the gap between germline ends came to 12 bases. The CDR3 DNA sequence: TGTGCCAGCAGTGAAGACGGGCAGCTATCCTACGAGCAGTACTTC. This sequence encodes CASSEDGQLSYEQYF.

This clonotype appeared a few times. Here the CDR3 reads CASLHLTPGEQYF. The CDR3 nucleotides are TGTGCCAGCCTTCACCTGACCCCGGGAGAGCAGTACTTC. The J gene is TRBJ2-7, the V gene TRBV6-6; TRBD2 might be the D (5 bases). Trimming removed 8 bases at V and 7 bases at J, with 18 bases between. The germline CDR1 and CDR2 sequences are MNHNY and SVGAGI (reference sequence). CDR3 length: 13 residues.

This clonotype was recorded many times. The CDR3 DNA follows: TGCGCCAGCAGCCAAGTCCGGGCCGTCATCACTGAAGCTTTCTTT. Residues: CASSQVRAVITEAFF. The rearrangement links TRBV4-1 to TRBJ1-1; D ambiguous. Per germline, CDR1 MGHRA and CDR2 YSYEKL. V lost 1 base and J 4 bases, leaving 13 bases between the germline ends. The CDR3 is 15 residues long.

This clonotype occurred a few times. This sequence joins TRBV6-1 and TRBJ2-7; 8 bases are shared with TRBD1. The germline V gene has CDR1 MNHNS and CDR2 SASEGT. The CDR3 extends over 15 amino acids. J lost 3 bases, V lost 3 bases, and 7 bases had no gene match. DNA for the CDR3: TGTGCCAGCAGTGATAGGAGGACAGGGCTCTACGAGCAGTACTTC. Its translation: CASSDRRTGLYEQYF.

As regards this clonotype: Given a much more abundant clone one base away, this may be a read error. The CDR3 DNA is TGCGCCAGCGGCCAAGATCGGGGCCCTGGTTACGAGCAGTACTTC. Translating gives CASGQDRGPGYEQYF. J is TRBJ2-7 and V is TRBV4-3; perhaps D is TRBD1 or TRBD2 (5 bases each). Germline V gives CDR1 LGHNA, CDR2 YSLEER. The CDR3 extends over 15 amino acids.

The chain uses TRBV20-1 and TRBJ2-7; tentative D call: TRBD2 (5 bases). The ends were cut back, 0 bases at V and 3 bases at J, with 9 bases in the middle. The CDR3 runs to 13 residues. Germline V gives CDR1 DFQATT, CDR2 SNEGSKA (reference sequence). The CDR3 is CSARDRTFYEQYF. The CDR3 DNA sequence: TGCAGTGCTAGAGATCGGACTTTCTACGAGCAGTACTTC.

In its sample, this clonotype was seen many times. The chain has TRBV27 and TRBJ2-1; 8 bases fit TRBD1. The CDR3 is 13 amino acids. The germline gives CDR1 MNHEY, CDR2 SMNVEV (reference sequence). CDR3 nucleotides: TGTGGGTCTGGTCAGGGGGCTTACAATGAGCAGTTCTTC. It codes for CGSGQGAYNEQFF.

This chain connects TRBV7-9 to TRBJ2-5, with 9 bases that match TRBD2. Per germline, CDR1 SEHNR and CDR2 FQNEAQ (reference sequence). CDR3 length equals 17 residues. Unmatched junction bases numbered 14, after V lost 5 bases and J lost 4 bases. CDR3 sequence reads: CASSPITYGGGAETQYF. The CDR3 coding sequence is TGTGCCAGCAGCCCGATTACTTACGGCGGGGGGGCAGAGACCCAGTACTTC.

This clonotype was found a few times. This CDR3 reads CASSITAYGSYEQYF. Here the CDR3 DNA reads TGTGCCAGTAGTATTACAGCGTACGGGTCCTACGAGCAGTACTTC. This rearrangement joins TRBV19 to TRBJ2-7; D unclear. Trimming took off 3 bases at V and 1 base at J, with 13 bases between the two ends. Germline CDR1 LNHDA, CDR2 SQIVND (reference sequence). The CDR3 spans 15 residues.

This clonotype was recorded at least ten times. The chain has TRBV7-4 and TRBJ2-7, with D maybe TRBD1 (6 bases). Looked up from germline, CDR1 is SGHVT and CDR2 is SQSDAQ. The germline V and J ends were trimmed by 5 bases and 0 bases, with 20 bases remaining between them. The CDR3 runs 17 residues. CDR3 coding DNA: TGTGCCAGCAGCCTACCGGAAGACAGGTCTAGCTCCTACGAGCAGTACTTC. Its protein product is CASSLPEDRSSSYEQYF.

V usage is TRBV5-6 and J usage is TRBJ2-7; tentatively, D is TRBD1 (6 bases). Germline V gene sequence: CDR1 SGHDT, CDR2 YYEEEE. This CDR3 comprises 15 residues. V gave up 3 bases and J gave up 3 bases, with 16 bases separating them. CDR3 sequence reads: CASSYRGDMIYEQYF. The CDR3 DNA follows: TGTGCCAGCAGCTACAGAGGGGACATGATCTACGAGCAGTACTTC.

This clonotype was seen ten or more times. The V and J genes are TRBV12-3 or TRBV12-4 and TRBJ2-5; D gene unclear. V lost 5 bases and J lost 5, with 6 bases in between. CDR3 size: 11 residues. This CDR3 reads CASSIGETQYF. The CDR3 region has the DNA TGTGCCAGCAGTATTGGGGAGACCCAGTACTTC.

The V call is TRBV19, the J call TRBJ2-3; D may be TRBD1 or TRBD2 (5 bases each). This CDR3 spans 15 amino acids. Germline V CDR1 and CDR2: LNHDA, SQIVND (reference sequence). V gave up 0 bases and J gave up 6 bases, with 13 bases separating them. The CDR3 loop reads CASSIDGRERDTQYF. The DNA for the CDR3 is TGTGCCAGTAGTATAGACGGCAGGGAGCGGGATACGCAGTATTTT.

This clonotype has at least ten counts. J is TRBJ1-1 and V is TRBV29-1; D might be TRBD1 (5 bases). Trimming cost V 2 bases and J 1 base, with 17 bases left between them. Per the germline V gene, CDR1 is SQVTM and CDR2 is ANQGSEA. The CDR3 loop spans 16 amino acids. CDR3 sequence: CSVEKRGQDKNTEAFF. Here the CDR3 DNA reads TGCAGCGTTGAAAAAAGAGGACAAGACAAGAACACTGAAGCTTTCTTT. The full variable domain, completed using reference TRBV29-1 and TRBJ1-1, is SAVISQKPSRDICQRGTSLTIQCQVDSQVTMMFWYRQQPGQSLTLIATANQGSEATYESGFVIDKFPISRPNLTFSTLTVSNMSPEDSSIYLCSVEKRGQDKNTEAFFGQGTRLTVV.

The chain joins TRBV29-1 to TRBJ1-1; 7 nucleotides align to TRBD1. The V gene end was trimmed by 3 bases and the J gene end by 5 bases; junction bases not matched to a gene: 6. This CDR3 has 13 amino acids. The germline CDR1 and CDR2 sequences are SQVTM and ANQGSEA. The CDR3 bases are TGCAGCGTTGAGTTCAGGGGGATTACTGAAGCTTTCTTT. This sequence encodes CSVEFRGITEAFF.

At least ten counts were recorded for this clonotype. The chain links TRBV29-1 to TRBJ2-3, with 8 bases that match TRBD1. Germline V gene sequence: CDR1 SQVTM, CDR2 ANQGSEA. V gave up 0 bases and J gave up 8 bases; unmatched junction bases: 16. The CDR3 length is 17 residues. The CDR3 coding sequence is TGCAGCGTTGAAGACCCTCTGACAGGGGCCCAGTGGCCTACGCAGTATTTT. Amino acid sequence: CSVEDPLTGAQWPTQYF.

The rearrangement uses TRBV19 and TRBJ1-5, with D uncertain. V shed 4 bases and J shed 0 bases, with 10 bases lying between them. The CDR3 covers 15 residues. The germline CDR1 and CDR2 sequences are LNHDA and SQIVND (reference sequence). This chain's CDR3 is CASSTTDYSNQPQHF. The CDR3 nucleotides are TGTGCCAGTAGTACGACCGATTATAGCAATCAGCCCCAGCATTTT.

Of note for this clonotype: A much larger clone lies one base from this, so it may be a read error. The CDR3 sequence is CASRLSAGEQETQYF. The CDR3 nucleotides read TGCGCCAGCAGACTCTCGGCCGGAGAACAGGAGACCCAGTACTTC. V usage is TRBV5-1 and J usage is TRBJ2-5; D is unresolved. This CDR3 contains 15 residues. Germline V gene lookup returns CDR1 SGHRS and CDR2 YFSETQ. V lost 5 bases, J lost 5 bases, and 19 bases lay in between. Filled out from reference TRBV5-1 and TRBJ2-5, the complete variable domain reads KAGVTQTPRYLIKTRGQQVTLSCSPISGHRSVSWYQQTPGQGLQFLFEYFSETQRNKGNFPGRFSGRQFSNSRSEMNVSTLELGDSALYLCASRLSAGEQETQYFGPGTRLLVL.